A single sample is the source of the 21 T cell receptor beta chains below, sequenced in a study of PD-L1 blockade in urothelial cancer. Clones were read by immunoSEQ multiplex PCR, and TCRdb kept only the in-frame ones, dropping some. The sample lists roughly 63,000 clones, 65% to 90% occurring once. Time point noted: pretreatment peripheral blood. This specimen consisted of PBMCs, obtained around atezolizumab (anti-PD-L1) treatment. The receptors stem from a man in his 70s with urothelial cancer.

With regard to this clone: At one of its ends the junction is not consistent with the germline gene, which may arise from a read error. The gene calls are TRBV7-9 and TRBJ2-3, with 7 bases lining up with TRBD2. The germline V gene encodes CDR1 SEHNR and CDR2 FQNEAQ (reference sequence). The CDR3 has 12 residues. CDR3: CASSTSSGPPDF. The CDR3 nucleotides read TGTGCCAGCAGCACCTCTAGCGGCCCGCCGGATTTT.

The chain links TRBV11-2 to TRBJ2-3, with 9 bases lining up with TRBD1. V shed 6 bases, J shed 4 bases, and the junction held 8 bases outside the gene matches. Germline loops: CDR1 SGHAT, CDR2 FQNNGV. The CDR3 runs 15 residues. The CDR3 sequence: CASSNPGQGSDTQYF. The CDR3 region has the DNA TGTGCCAGCAGTAACCCGGGACAGGGCTCAGATACGCAGTATTTT. Variable domain in full (rest from reference TRBV11-2 and TRBJ2-3): EAGVAQSPRYKIIEKRQSVAFWCNPISGHATLYWYQQILGQGPKLLIQFQNNGVVDDSQLPKDRFSAERLKGVDSTLKIQPAKLEDSAVYLCASSNPGQGSDTQYFGPGTRLTVL.

V gene TRBV7-3 combines with J gene TRBJ2-5; D unresolved. The germline V gene has CDR1 SGHTA and CDR2 FQGTGA. The CDR3 is 13 residues long. Trimming took off 1 base at V and 5 bases at J, with 8 bases between the two ends. The CDR3 DNA reads TGTGCCAGCAGCTTAAACAGTCTGGAGACCCAGTACTTC. Encoded protein: CASSLNSLETQYF. The variable domain in full, completed from reference TRBV7-3 and TRBJ2-5, reads GAGVSQTPSNKVTEKGKYVELRCDPISGHTALYWYRQSLGQGPEFLIYFQGTGAADDSGLPNDRFFAVRPEGSVSTLKIQRTERGDSAVYLCASSLNSLETQYFGPGTRLLVL.

The chain is built from TRBV6-1 and TRBJ2-1, with 9 bases that match TRBD1. V lost 6 bases to trimming and J lost 4 bases; unmatched junction nucleotides: 7. The V gene's germline CDR1 is MNHNS and CDR2 SASEGT. The CDR3 runs to 15 residues. DNA of the CDR3: TGTGCCAGCAGGGGGGACAGGGTGAGTTACAATGAGCAGTTCTTC. It encodes CASRGDRVSYNEQFF.

The chain has TRBV19 and TRBJ2-1; 7 bases are a match to TRBD1. The CDR3 has 15 residues. Looked up from germline, CDR1 is LNHDA and CDR2 is SQIVND (reference sequence). The V segment lost 1 base and the J segment 6 bases; nucleotides outside the gene matches: 6. DNA of the CDR3: TGTGCCAGTAGTATAGCTAGGGGGCCTTCCAATGAGCAGTTCTTC. Its protein is CASSIARGPSNEQFF.

The chain combines TRBV29-1 with TRBJ1-3; D is perhaps TRBD1 (5 bases). V was shortened by 5 bases and J by 3 bases, with 11 bases between the two germline ends. This CDR3 contains 13 residues. Germline CDR1 SQVTM, CDR2 ANQGSEA. The CDR3, as DNA: TGCAGCGTTCAGGGATCTTTTGGAAACACCATATATTTT. Translation: CSVQGSFGNTIYF.

V gene TRBV6-5 combines with J gene TRBJ1-1; D is uncertain. Trimming stripped 7 bases from V and 1 base from J, with 4 bases between. The CDR3 spans 11 residues. Germline V gene data show CDR1 as MNHEY and CDR2 as SVGAGI. The CDR3 nucleotides read TGTGCCAGCATCCAGAACACTGAAGCTTTCTTT. This encodes CASIQNTEAFF.

The rearrangement uses TRBV20-1 and TRBJ2-1; no clear D gene. Looked up from germline, CDR1 is DFQATT and CDR2 is SNEGSKA (reference sequence). V dropped 5 bases and J dropped 9 bases, with 11 bases sitting between them. The CDR3 is made up of 11 amino acids. The DNA for the CDR3 is TGCAGTGCTTTAGCTGGTATTGAGCAGTTCTTC. Amino acid sequence: CSALAGIEQFF.

The chain employs TRBV5-5 and TRBJ1-5; 7 nucleotides align to TRBD1. The CDR3 is made up of 13 amino acids. The J segment lost 4 bases and the V segment lost 4 bases, leaving 2 bases of the junction unmatched. Germline V lookup: CDR1 SGHKS, CDR2 YYEKEE (reference sequence). The CDR3, as DNA: TGTGCCAGCAGCCAACAGGGGAATCAGCCCCAGCATTTT. Translating it yields CASSQQGNQPQHF.

The J gene is TRBJ2-1, the V gene TRBV25-1; possibly TRBD2 for D (6 bases). There are 15 residues in the CDR3. Trimming left V 2 bases short and J 8 bases short, with 16 bases between. In germline, CDR1 is MGHDK, CDR2 SYGVNS. Here the CDR3 reads CASSEAGKGWHEQFF. In DNA form, the CDR3 reads TGTGCCAGCAGTGAAGCGGGGAAGGGGTGGCATGAGCAGTTCTTC.

The chain recombines TRBV19 with TRBJ2-7; D is ambiguous. CDR3 length: 13 residues. V lost 6 bases and J 5 bases, leaving 14 bases between the germline ends. Germline assignment: CDR1 LNHDA and CDR2 SQIVND (reference sequence). CDR3 nucleotides: TGTGCCAGTAGCGCCGCCCCAGTCCACGAGCAGTACTTC. Its translation: CASSAAPVHEQYF.

V and J are TRBV28 and TRBJ2-7, with no clear D. Germline V gene lookup returns CDR1 MDHEN and CDR2 SYDVKM. Trimming took 6 bases from V and 3 from J, leaving 9 bases between them. This CDR3 is built from 12 residues. CDR3 in amino acids: CASSQAHYEQYF. The CDR3 coding sequence is TGTGCCAGCAGCCAAGCGCACTACGAGCAGTACTTC.

The V call is TRBV2, the J call TRBJ1-1, with 10 bases lining up with TRBD1. Trimming took 5 bases from V and 7 from J; bases not matched to a gene: 7. The germline gives CDR1 SNHLY, CDR2 FYNNEI. The length of the CDR3 is 14 residues. The CDR3 loop is CASSFDRGRDEAFF. CDR3 DNA sequence: TGTGCCAGCAGTTTTGACAGGGGGCGGGATGAAGCTTTCTTT.

V is TRBV7-6 and J is TRBJ2-7, with 7 bases lining up with TRBD1. V was pared by 5 bases and J by 2 bases, with 9 bases of the junction left unmatched. This CDR3 has 15 residues. Germline V gene data show CDR1 as SGHVS and CDR2 as FNYEAQ. CDR3 loop: CASSRNWDSTYEQYF. In DNA, the CDR3 is TGTGCCAGCAGCCGTAATTGGGACAGCACCTACGAGCAGTACTTC.

V is TRBV10-3 and J is TRBJ2-3, with 12 bases aligning to TRBD2. There are 16 residues in the CDR3. Germline V gene data show CDR1 as ENHRY and CDR2 as SYGVKD. Trimming at V came to 5 bases and at J to 5 bases, leaving 8 bases not matched to a gene. CDR3 in amino acids: CAISPLAGGQGDTQYF. For the CDR3, the DNA is TGTGCCATCAGTCCCCTAGCGGGAGGGCAGGGAGATACGCAGTATTTT.

The V and J genes are TRBV7-9 and TRBJ2-1; 16 nucleotides agree with TRBD2. CDR1 is SEHNR and CDR2 is FQNEAQ in the germline V gene (reference sequence). The CDR3 has 18 residues. V trimming: 4 bases; J trimming: 3 bases; junction bases outside the gene matches: 6. CDR3 residues: CASSSPGLAGGNYNEQFF. In DNA, the CDR3 is TGTGCCAGCAGCTCACCGGGACTAGCGGGAGGGAACTACAATGAGCAGTTCTTC.

Written as DNA, the CDR3 is TGCGCCATACCGACACACCGGGACTTTCCGGAGACCCAGTACTTC. Its protein product is CAIPTHRDFPETQYF. The rearrangement joins TRBV10-1 to TRBJ2-5, with D possibly matching TRBD2 (6 bases). V was clipped by 10 bases and J by 5 bases, with 23 bases between them. This CDR3 spans 15 amino acids. Germline-derived CDR1 and CDR2 are WNHNN and SYGVQD (reference sequence).

The chain joins TRBV4-1 to TRBJ1-1, with D perhaps TRBD1 (5 bases). Germline-derived CDR1 and CDR2 are MGHRA and YSYEKL. This CDR3 spans 16 amino acids. Trimming cost V 6 bases and J 3 bases, with 20 bases left between them. The CDR3 sequence is CASRDPGRRGYTEAFF. The CDR3, as DNA: TGCGCCAGCAGGGATCCGGGACGCCGGGGGTACACTGAAGCTTTCTTT.

The V gene is TRBV9, the J gene TRBJ2-3, with D unresolved. The CDR3 length is 15 residues. Germline values: CDR1 SGDLS, CDR2 YYNGEE. Trimming pared 1 base from V and 0 bases from J, leaving 9 bases between. The CDR3 sequence is CASSVNGVSTDTQYF. The CDR3 nucleotides read TGTGCCAGCAGCGTAAACGGAGTTAGCACAGATACGCAGTATTTT.

The rearrangement links TRBV7-2 to TRBJ2-7, with 11 bases matching TRBD1. This CDR3 has 15 amino acids. V lost 0 bases and J lost 2; bases outside the gene matches: 0. Germline V gene lookup returns CDR1 SGHTA and CDR2 FQGNSA. CDR3 protein: CASSLAGQGAYEQYF. The DNA of the CDR3 is TGTGCCAGCAGCTTAGCGGGACAGGGGGCCTACGAGCAGTACTTC.

The rearrangement links TRBV6-1 to TRBJ2-7, with TRBD1 matching over 7 bases. V dropped 7 bases and J dropped 4; count of bases not matched to a gene: 1. The CDR3 covers 11 residues. CDR1 is MNHNS, CDR2 SASEGT, per germline. The CDR3 region has the DNA TGTGCCAGCACGGGACAGTACGAGCAGTACTTC. Protein product: CASTGQYEQYF.